The present entry profiles one T cell receptor (beta chain) with its context. Generated by immunoSEQ multiplex PCR, the TCRdb table keeps only in-frame clones and is missing some. The data hold roughly 27,000 clones, with about three quarters observed a single time. This sample was taken from a study of graft-versus-host responses after intestinal transplantation. Study information: Recipients got multivisceral, liver-intestinal, or isolated intestinal transplants. For 3 to 4 years after anti-thymocyte globulin induction, all recipients took tacrolimus and steroids.

Germline V CDR1 and CDR2: SGHRS, YFSETQ. The CDR3 has 13 amino acids. Trimming took off 0 bases at V and 12 bases at J, with 16 bases between the two ends. Lymphocytes (intraepithelial and lamina propria) were released by processing the graft tissue. The chain couples TRBV5-1 to TRBJ2-7; the D gene is possibly TRBD1 (7 bases). The TCR originated in a human patient who received an intestinal transplant, so some T cells may come from the graft donor. Sequencing was performed on ileum tissue, taken 98 days after intestinal transplantation. CDR3 sequence (DNA): TGCGCCAGCAGCTTGGAAGCAGGGGGGCTTTGGTACTTC. Translating gives CASSLEAGGLWYF.